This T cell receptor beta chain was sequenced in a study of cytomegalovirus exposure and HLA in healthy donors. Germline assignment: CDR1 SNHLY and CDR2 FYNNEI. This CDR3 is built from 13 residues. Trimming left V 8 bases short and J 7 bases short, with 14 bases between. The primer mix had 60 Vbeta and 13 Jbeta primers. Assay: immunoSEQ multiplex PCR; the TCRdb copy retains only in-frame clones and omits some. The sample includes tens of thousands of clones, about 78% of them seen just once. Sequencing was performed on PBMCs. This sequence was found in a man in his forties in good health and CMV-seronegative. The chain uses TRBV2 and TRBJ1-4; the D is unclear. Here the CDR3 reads CASERASGEKLFF. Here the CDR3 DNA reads TGTGCCAGCGAGCGGGCGTCGGGTGAAAAACTGTTTTTT.